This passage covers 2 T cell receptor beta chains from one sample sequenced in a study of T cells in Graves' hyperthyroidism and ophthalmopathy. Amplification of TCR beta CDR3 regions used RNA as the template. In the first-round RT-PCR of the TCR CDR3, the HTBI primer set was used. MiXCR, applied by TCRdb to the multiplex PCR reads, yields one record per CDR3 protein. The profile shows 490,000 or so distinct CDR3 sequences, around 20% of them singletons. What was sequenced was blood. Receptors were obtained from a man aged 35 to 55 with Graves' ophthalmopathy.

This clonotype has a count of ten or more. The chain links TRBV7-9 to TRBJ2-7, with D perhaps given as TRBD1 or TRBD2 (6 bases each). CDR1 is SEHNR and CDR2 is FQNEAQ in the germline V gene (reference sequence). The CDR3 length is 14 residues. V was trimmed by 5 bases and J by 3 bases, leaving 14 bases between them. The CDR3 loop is CASSPAGGRYEQYF. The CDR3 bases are TGTGCCAGCAGCCCAGCCGGGGGCCGCTACGAGCAGTACTTC.

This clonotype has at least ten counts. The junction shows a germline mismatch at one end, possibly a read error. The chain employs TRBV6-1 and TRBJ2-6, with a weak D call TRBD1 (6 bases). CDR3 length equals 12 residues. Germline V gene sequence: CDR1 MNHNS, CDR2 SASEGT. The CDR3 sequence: CAGRGGANVLTF. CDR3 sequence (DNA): TGTGCCGGCAGGGGTGGGGCCAACGTCCTGACTTTC.